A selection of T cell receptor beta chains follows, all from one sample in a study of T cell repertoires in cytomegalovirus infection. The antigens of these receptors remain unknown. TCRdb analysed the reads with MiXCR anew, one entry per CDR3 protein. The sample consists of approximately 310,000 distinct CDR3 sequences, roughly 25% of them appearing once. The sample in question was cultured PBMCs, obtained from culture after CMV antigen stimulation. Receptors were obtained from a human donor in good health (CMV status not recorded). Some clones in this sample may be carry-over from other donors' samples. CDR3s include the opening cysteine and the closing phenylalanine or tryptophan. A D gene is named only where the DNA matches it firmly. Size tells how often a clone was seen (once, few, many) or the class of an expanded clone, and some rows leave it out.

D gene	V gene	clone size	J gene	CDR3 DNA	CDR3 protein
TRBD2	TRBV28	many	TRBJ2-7	TGTGCCAGCAGTACGGCCGGGACTAGCGGCTCCTACGAGCAGTACTTC	CASSTAGTSGSYEQYF
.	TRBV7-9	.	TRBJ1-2	TGTGCCAGCAGCTCGGGGGACGTCTATGGCTACACCTTC	CASSSGDVYGYTF
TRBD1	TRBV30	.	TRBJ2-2	TGTGCCTGGACGATAAACCACAGGGGGACCGGGGAGCTGTTTTTT	CAWTINHRGTGELFF
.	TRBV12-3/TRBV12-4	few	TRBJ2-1	TGTGCCAGCAGTTTACCGAGGAGCTCCTACAATGAGCAGTTCTTC	CASSLPRSSYNEQFF
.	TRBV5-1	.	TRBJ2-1	TGCGCCAGCAGCTTGGTAGGTAGGGCTACGTCCTACAATGAGCAGTTCTTC	CASSLVGRATSYNEQFF
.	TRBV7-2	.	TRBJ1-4	TGTGCCAGCAGCTTAGTAGGGTACAGGGATGAAAAACTGTTTTTT	CASSLVGYRDEKLFF
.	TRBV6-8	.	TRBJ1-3	TGTGCCAGCAGTCTGGTTGGGGTTGAGGGCACCATATATTTT	CASSLVGVEGTIYF
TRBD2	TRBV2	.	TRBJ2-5	TGTGCCAGCACGACGGGAGGGGGAGAGACCCAGTACTTC	CASTTGGGETQYF
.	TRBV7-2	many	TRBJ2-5	TGTGCCAGCAGCTTACACGGGATCCAAGAGACCCAGTACTTC	CASSLHGIQETQYF
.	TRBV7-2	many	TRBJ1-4	TGTGCCAGCAGCTCGCGCCCCGCCGGGGGTAGGCCCTATTTT	CASSSRPAGGRPYF
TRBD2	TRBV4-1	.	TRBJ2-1	TGCGCCAGCAGCCGCGGACTAGGGGTTTTGAGTGAGCAGTTCTTC	CASSRGLGVLSEQFF
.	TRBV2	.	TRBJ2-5	TGTGCCAGCAGTGCCCCTAGCGAAGAGACCCAGTACTTC	CASSAPSEETQYF
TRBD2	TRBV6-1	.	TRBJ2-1	TGTGCCAGCAGTGAAGGGACTAGGAAGAATGAGCAGTTCTTC	CASSEGTRKNEQFF
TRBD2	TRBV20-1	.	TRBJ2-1	TGCAGTGCTTACGGGAGGGCCTTCTACAATGAGCAGTTCTTC	CSAYGRAFYNEQFF
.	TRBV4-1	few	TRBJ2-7	TGCGCCAGCAGCCAAGGATCGCGCTCCTACGAGCAGTACTTC	CASSQGSRSYEQYF
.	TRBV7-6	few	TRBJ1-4	TGTGCCAGCAGCTTATATAGCCTTGAAAAACTGTTTTTT	CASSLYSLEKLFF
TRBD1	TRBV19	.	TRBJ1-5	TGTGCCAGTAGGGGACAGGGGGCCAGCAATCAGCCCCAGCATTTT	CASRGQGASNQPQHF
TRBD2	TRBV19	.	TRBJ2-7	TGTGCCAGTAGGAGGACTAGCGACTCCTACGAGCAGTACTTC	CASRRTSDSYEQYF
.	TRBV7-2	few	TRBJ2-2	TGTGCCAGCAGTGCCATAGGTGGCCGTTACACCGGGGAGCTGTTTTTT	CASSAIGGRYTGELFF
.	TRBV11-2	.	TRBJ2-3	TGTGCCAGCAGCACCCGACGGGAGTTAGGAGATACGCAGTATTTT	CASSTRRELGDTQYF
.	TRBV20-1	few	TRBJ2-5	TGCAGTGGTCAAAACGGGATAACAAGCACGGAGACCCAGTACTTC	CSGQNGITSTETQYF
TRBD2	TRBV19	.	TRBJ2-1	TGTGCCAGCCGGGGGACTAGCGGAGGGAGGAATGAGCAGTTCTTC	CASRGTSGGRNEQFF
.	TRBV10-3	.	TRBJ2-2	TGTGCCATCATGGAGGGAGGCGGGGAGCTGTTTTTT	CAIMEGGGELFF
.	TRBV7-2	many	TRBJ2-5	TGTGCCAGCAGCTTAGTACGGGGGTCCGAAGAGACCCAGTACTTC	CASSLVRGSEETQYF
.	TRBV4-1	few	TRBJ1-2	TGCGCCAGCAGACGTACCGGGGACTATGGCTACACCTTC	CASRRTGDYGYTF
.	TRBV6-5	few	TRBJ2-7	TGTGCCAGCAGTTACGTCCGAGGACAGAGCTACGAGCAGTACTTC	CASSYVRGQSYEQYF
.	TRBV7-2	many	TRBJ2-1	TGTGCCAGCAAGGGAAACGCGGCCTACAATGAGCAGTTCTTC	CASKGNAAYNEQFF
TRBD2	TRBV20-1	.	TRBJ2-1	TGCAGTGCTAGAGAAGGAGCGGGAAGCTCCTACAATGAGCAGTTCTTC	CSAREGAGSSYNEQFF
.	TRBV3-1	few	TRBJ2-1	TGTGCCAGCAGCCAATCCTTTAGCGGTGACAATGAGCAGTTCTTC	CASSQSFSGDNEQFF
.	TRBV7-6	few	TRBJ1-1	TGTGCCAGCAGCTTCCGACAAGACACTGAAGCTTTCTTT	CASSFRQDTEAFF
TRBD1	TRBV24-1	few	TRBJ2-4	TGTGCCACCAGTGACCGCGGACAGGGCTCAAAAAACATTCAGTACTTC	CATSDRGQGSKNIQYF
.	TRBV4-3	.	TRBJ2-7	TGCGCCAGCAGCCGTGCACCGCAGGGGAGCTACGAGCAGTACTTC	CASSRAPQGSYEQYF
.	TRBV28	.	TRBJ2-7	TGTGCCAGCAGTTTAGGGGGGGCGAGGTTCTACGAGCAGTACTTC	CASSLGGARFYEQYF
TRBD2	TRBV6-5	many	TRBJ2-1	TGTGCCAGCAGTTACGGTTGGACTAGTTCGGGATCCTACAATGAGCAGTTCTTC	CASSYGWTSSGSYNEQFF
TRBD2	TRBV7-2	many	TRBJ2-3	TGTGCCAGCAGCTTAAGGCTAGCGGGGGGCACAGATACGCAGTATTTT	CASSLRLAGGTDTQYF
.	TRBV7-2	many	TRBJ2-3	TGTGCCAGCAGCCCCTGGGGCACAGATACGCAGTATTTT	CASSPWGTDTQYF
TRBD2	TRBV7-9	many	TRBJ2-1	TGTGCCAGCAGCTCTTTAAGCGGGAGTGCGTACAATGAGCAGTTCTTC	CASSSLSGSAYNEQFF
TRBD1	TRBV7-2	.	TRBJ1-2	TGTGCCAGCAGCTTAGGAGTGGGGACAGGGATCTATGGCTACACCTTC	CASSLGVGTGIYGYTF
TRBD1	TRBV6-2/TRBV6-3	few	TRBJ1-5	TGTGCCAGCACCCCAAGGGGAGGGGGCGCAACTCAGCCCCAGCATTTT	CASTPRGGGATQPQHF
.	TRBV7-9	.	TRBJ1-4	TGTGCCAGCAGCTTGGAACCGGGGGCCAAAAAACTGTTTTTT	CASSLEPGAKKLFF
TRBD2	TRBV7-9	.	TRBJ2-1	TGTGCCAGCAGCCCCCCCGGGGCGGGAGGGCTCAATGAGCAGTTCTTC	CASSPPGAGGLNEQFF
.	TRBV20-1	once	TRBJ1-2	TGCAGTGCTAGAGATTCGGAGGGGTCTAACTATGGCTACACCTTC	CSARDSEGSNYGYTF
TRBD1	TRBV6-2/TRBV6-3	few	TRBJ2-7	TGTGCCAGCAGCCCTACTCAGGGGGCGGCCTACGAGCAGTACTTC	CASSPTQGAAYEQYF
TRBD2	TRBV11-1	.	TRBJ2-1	TGTGCCAGCAGCTTAGTAGCTAGCGGGAGCAATGAGCAGTTCTTC	CASSLVASGSNEQFF
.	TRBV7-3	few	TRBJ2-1	TGTGCCAGCAGCCCCCACAGCTCCTACAATGAGCAGTTCTTC	CASSPHSSYNEQFF
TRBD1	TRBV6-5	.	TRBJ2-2	TGTGCCAGCAGTTCATCCATTTCAGGGGGAAACACCGGGGAGCTGTTTTTT	CASSSSISGGNTGELFF
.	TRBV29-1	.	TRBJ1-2	TGCAGCGTTGAAGAGCAGGGCGCAGACTATGGCTACACCTTC	CSVEEQGADYGYTF
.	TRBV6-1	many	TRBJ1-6	TGTGCCGGCGAGACAGGTTGGGCCTATAATTCACCCCTCCACTTT	CAGETGWAYNSPLHF